The 22 T cell receptor beta chains below all came from one sample that was sequenced in a study of blood T cell repertoires in COVID-19. The method was immunoSEQ multiplex PCR; TCRdb's version includes in-frame clones alone and lacks a portion of them. Of some 230,000 clones in the sample, 75% to 90% were seen once. Source material: PBMCs or T cells enriched from blood (not recorded which). These receptor sequences come from a young woman in a cohort exposed to, infected with or recovered from COVID-19 (not recorded which).

This clone has more than one count but fewer than ten. This sequence joins TRBV12-3 or TRBV12-4 and TRBJ2-1; TRBD1 agrees at 8 bases. The CDR3 contains 13 residues. With V trimmed by 4 bases and J by 8 bases, 4 bases remained unmatched. The CDR3 DNA is TGTGCCAGCAGTTACAGGGGGGTCGATGAGCAGTTCTTC. Translation gives CASSYRGVDEQFF.

V usage is TRBV13 and J usage is TRBJ1-5; D is undetermined. V lost 5 bases, J lost 7 bases, and 12 bases lay in between. This CDR3 comprises 13 residues. Per the germline V gene, CDR1 is PRHDT and CDR2 is FYEKMQ (reference sequence). CDR3 sequence (DNA): TGTGCCAGCAGCCCCGGGGTGGGCCAGCCCCAGCATTTT. Its translation: CASSPGVGQPQHF.

The chain recombines TRBV14 with TRBJ2-7, with 8 bases that match TRBD2. CDR1 and CDR2 from the germline V gene are SGHDN and FVKESK. This CDR3 comprises 17 residues. Unmatched junction bases numbered 8, after V lost 1 base and J lost 0 bases. DNA for the CDR3: TGTGCCAGCAGCCAAGCCCGACTAGCGCACCCCTCCTACGAGCAGTACTTC. Protein product: CASSQARLAHPSYEQYF. Looking up the rest from reference TRBV14 and TRBJ2-7 gives the full variable domain: EAGVTQFPSHSVIEKGQTVTLRCDPISGHDNLYWYRRVMGKEIKFLLHFVKESKQDESGMPNNRFLAERTGGTYSTLKVQPAELEDSGVYFCASSQARLAHPSYEQYFGPGTRLTVT.

The chain joins TRBV7-9 to TRBJ1-5; 7 bases map to TRBD1. Trimming took 0 bases from V and 0 from J; bases not matched to a gene: 2. The V gene's germline CDR1 is SEHNR and CDR2 FQNEAQ (reference sequence). The CDR3 runs to 16 residues. The CDR3 sequence is CASSLAQGYSNQPQHF. The CDR3 nucleotides are TGTGCCAGCAGCTTAGCACAGGGGTATAGCAATCAGCCCCAGCATTTT.

This chain uses TRBV19 with TRBJ2-4; TRBD1 might be the D (5 bases). The CDR3 length is 16 residues. Trimming took off 3 bases at V and 0 bases at J, with 12 bases between the two ends. CDR1 and CDR2 from the germline V gene are LNHDA and SQIVND (reference sequence). The CDR3 coding sequence is TGTGCCAGTAGTATCCCTGAGACAGTAGCCAAAAACATTCAGTACTTC. This encodes CASSIPETVAKNIQYF.

The CDR3 nucleotides are TGTGCCAGCAGCCTCCAGGGGACCCCGGGTACCGGGGAGCTGTTTTTT. This gives the protein CASSLQGTPGTGELFF. The V gene is TRBV3-1 (or the pseudogene TRBV3-2), the J gene TRBJ2-2, with D perhaps matching TRBD1 (6 bases). This CDR3 has 16 residues. The V gene lost 4 bases and the J gene lost 5 bases, with 17 bases spanning the gap. Germline CDR1 LGHDT, CDR2 YNNKEL (reference sequence).

The J gene is TRBJ1-1, the V gene TRBV10-3; the D is unclear. The CDR3 covers 13 residues. Trimming removed 7 bases at V and 1 base at J, with 10 bases between. Germline assignment: CDR1 ENHRY and CDR2 SYGVKD. The CDR3 bases are TGTGCCATCAAAGCCAGGCCGAACACTGAAGCTTTCTTT. This codes for CAIKARPNTEAFF.

The chain combines TRBV11-3 with TRBJ2-2, with a tentative D call TRBD2 (5 bases). The germline CDR1 and CDR2 sequences are SGHNT and YENEEA. Trimming removed 5 bases at V and 3 bases at J, with 13 bases between. The CDR3 loop spans 15 amino acids. This chain's CDR3 is CASSPSYGDTGELFF. The CDR3 nucleotides are TGTGCCAGCAGCCCATCTTACGGGGACACCGGGGAGCTGTTTTTT.

The rearrangement uses TRBV3-1 (or the pseudogene TRBV3-2) and TRBJ2-3, with 9 bases fitting TRBD2. This CDR3 is 15 amino acids long. Germline CDR1 reads LGHDT; CDR2 reads YNNKEL (reference sequence). J was trimmed by 5 bases and V by 8 bases; bases with no gene match: 11. The CDR3 DNA sequence: TGTGCCAGCCGGGCAGCGGGAGGACCCATAGATACGCAGTATTTT. Its protein is CASRAAGGPIDTQYF.

V is TRBV27 and J is TRBJ1-5, with D uncertain. The CDR3 loop spans 14 amino acids. CDR1 and CDR2 from the germline V gene are MNHEY and SMNVEV (reference sequence). Trimming pared 5 bases from V and 0 bases from J, leaving 8 bases between. For the CDR3, the DNA is TGTGCCAGCAGTCCGAGCTATAGCAATCAGCCCCAGCATTTT. It translates to CASSPSYSNQPQHF.

This clone was found once. This same CDR3 is encoded by further DNA sequences in the sample. The chain carries TRBV9 and TRBJ2-2; no clear D gene. The CDR3 spans 15 residues. V was clipped by 0 bases and J by 1 base, with 7 bases between them. Germline CDR1 reads SGDLS; CDR2 reads YYNGEE. The CDR3 bases are TGTGCCAGCAGCGTAGGGTCAGGGAACACCGGGGAGCTGTTTTTT. Its translation is CASSVGSGNTGELFF.

This rearrangement joins TRBV28 to TRBJ2-1; D may be TRBD2 (6 bases). Trimming left V 7 bases short and J 9 bases short, with 16 bases between. Germline V gives CDR1 MDHEN, CDR2 SYDVKM. This CDR3 is 13 amino acids long. CDR3 DNA: TGTGCCAGCACTAATACAGTGGAGGGTGAGCAGTTCTTC. It translates to CASTNTVEGEQFF.

The genes are TRBV12-3 or TRBV12-4 and TRBJ2-7; 7 bases fit TRBD2. CDR3 length: 12 residues. The ends lost 5 bases at V and 4 bases at J; junction bases unmatched: 2. For the CDR3, the DNA is TGTGCCAGCAGTGGGAGGGAGTACGAGCAGTACTTC. Translating it yields CASSGREYEQYF.

The chain employs TRBV14 and TRBJ1-6; TRBD1 is a possible D gene (6 bases). In germline, CDR1 is SGHDN, CDR2 FVKESK. The CDR3 spans 13 residues. Trimming left V 3 bases short and J 15 bases short, with 15 bases between. In DNA, the CDR3 is TGTGCCAGCAGCCAGGACAGTCTCCGGCTCCTCCACTTT. Amino acid sequence: CASSQDSLRLLHF. The variable domain in full, completed from reference TRBV14 and TRBJ1-6, reads EAGVTQFPSHSVIEKGQTVTLRCDPISGHDNLYWYRRVMGKEIKFLLHFVKESKQDESGMPNNRFLAERTGGTYSTLKVQPAELEDSGVYFCASSQDSLRLLHFGNGTRLTVT.

The gene calls are TRBV27 and TRBJ1-6; D unresolved. Germline CDR1 reads MNHEY; CDR2 reads SMNVEV (reference sequence). The CDR3 sequence is 16 residues long. The V end lost 7 bases, the J end lost 7 bases, and 20 bases lay between the germline ends. This CDR3 is CASTPKGLGRNSPLHF. The CDR3 nucleotides are TGTGCCAGCACCCCTAAGGGCCTCGGGAGGAATTCACCCCTCCACTTT.

The chain joins TRBV28 to TRBJ1-2; 9 bases map to TRBD1. CDR3 size: 13 residues. Per the germline V gene, CDR1 is MDHEN and CDR2 is SYDVKM. The V segment lost 8 bases and the J segment 4 bases; nucleotides outside the gene matches: 5. The CDR3 DNA is TGTGCCAGCTCGGACAGGGGCCTCTATGGCTACACCTTC. Protein product: CASSDRGLYGYTF.

V is TRBV3-1 (or the pseudogene TRBV3-2) and J is TRBJ1-2, with 10 bases that match TRBD1. Looked up from germline, CDR1 is LGHDT and CDR2 is YNNKEL (reference sequence). J was trimmed by 7 bases and V by 1 base; bases with no gene match: 3. The CDR3 has 14 amino acids. CDR3 sequence: CASSQGQGATGYTF. The CDR3 region has the DNA TGTGCCAGCAGCCAAGGACAGGGGGCTACTGGCTACACCTTC.

The chain is built from TRBV10-1 and TRBJ2-1, with D possibly TRBD2 on 5 matching bases. The CDR3 extends over 14 amino acids. V lost 6 bases to trimming and J lost 5 bases, with 14 bases between them. The germline V gene encodes CDR1 WNHNN and CDR2 SYGVQD (reference sequence). For the CDR3, the DNA is TGCGCCAGCAGCCGGGATTTTACCGACAATGAGCAGTTCTTC. Translated, it gives CASSRDFTDNEQFF.

The gene calls are TRBV5-1 and TRBJ1-4, with D possibly being TRBD1 (6 bases). V was pared by 4 bases and J by 6 bases, with 16 bases between. CDR3 length equals 15 residues. Germline loops: CDR1 SGHRS, CDR2 YFSETQ. CDR3 bases: TGCGCCAGCAGCCTTTCCGGGGGGCGGGATGAAAAACTGTTTTTT. Its translation is CASSLSGGRDEKLFF.

This chain uses TRBV6-5 with TRBJ2-7; 8 bases fit TRBD1. The CDR3 covers 15 residues. Germline lookup yields CDR1 MNHEY and CDR2 SVGAGI. J gave up 1 base and V 6 bases, and 8 bases lay outside the gene matches. CDR3 in amino acids: CASRYTGTGSYEQYF. As DNA, the CDR3 is TGTGCCAGCAGGTATACCGGGACAGGATCCTACGAGCAGTACTTC.

This rearrangement joins TRBV28 to TRBJ2-3; 9 positions match TRBD1. This CDR3 has 18 residues. The germline CDR1 and CDR2 sequences are MDHEN and SYDVKM. V gave up 5 bases and J gave up 3 bases; unmatched junction bases: 15. In DNA form, the CDR3 reads TGTGCCAGCAGTCTGCCATACAACGGGGACAGGGTTACAGATACGCAGTATTTT. Amino acid sequence: CASSLPYNGDRVTDTQYF. The full variable domain, with the rest looked up from reference TRBV28 and TRBJ2-3, is DVKVTQSSRYLVKRTGEKVFLECVQDMDHENMFWYRQDPGLGLRLIYFSYDVKMKEKGDIPEGYSVSREKKERFSLILESASTNQTSMYLCASSLPYNGDRVTDTQYFGPGTRLTVL.

CDR3 in amino acids: CASSHGPHRSYGYTF. Written as DNA, the CDR3 is TGTGCCAGCAGCCACGGACCTCACAGGAGCTATGGCTACACCTTC. This chain connects TRBV11-2 to TRBJ1-2; D may be TRBD1 (5 bases). Trimming shortened V by 5 bases and J by 4 bases, and 17 bases separated the two germline ends. The CDR3 spans 15 residues. Germline CDR1 is SGHAT and CDR2 is FQNNGV.